This TCR beta chain was identified in a study of T-cell memory formation after mild COVID-19. This CDR3 contains 15 residues. With 2 bases removed from V and 7 bases from J, the gap between germline ends came to 15 bases. Germline V lookup: CDR1 LNHNV, CDR2 YYDKDF (reference sequence). Employing constant-segment primers, 5'RACE generated TCR alpha and TCR beta cDNA libraries bearing sample barcodes and UMIs. TCRdb processed the 5' RACE reads anew with MiXCR; each CDR3 protein has one entry. The sample yields some 120,000 distinct CDR3 sequences, about 15% seen once. This clonotype has at least ten counts. Its specificity is unknown. Study-level points and caveats: Contracting clones from day 15 to 85 had balanced CD4/CD8; later expanders favoured CD4+. Cross-reactive memory apparently joined, as some responding clones appeared in pre-infection memory.

V is TRBV15 and J is TRBJ2-1; D might be TRBD2 (7 bases). The receptor was derived from a man aged 18-30 years who had mild COVID-19 (a few samples of this study predate the infection). Cell type and time point are not known. Sequencing was carried out using PBMCs or a T cell subset sorted from them (not recorded which). The CDR3 DNA follows: TGTGCCACCAGCAGATCCAATAGGGGGGGGAATGAGCAGTTCTTC. Translating gives CATSRSNRGGNEQFF.